Following are 13 T cell receptor beta chains from one sample sequenced in a study of cytomegalovirus exposure and HLA in healthy donors. Some clones are missing from TCRdb's copy, which holds only in-frame ones; the method was immunoSEQ multiplex PCR. The sample has a few hundred thousand clones, 80% to 95% seen once. Sequencing was done on a sample of PBMCs. The receptor set was obtained from a woman aged 18-29 years in good health and CMV-seronegative.

The rearrangement links TRBV5-1 to TRBJ2-1; D is unclear. The CDR3 is made up of 15 amino acids. Germline V CDR1 and CDR2: SGHRS, YFSETQ. V lost 0 bases to trimming and J lost 8 bases, with 15 bases between them. For the CDR3, the DNA is TGCGCCAGCAGCTTGGGTCCCGTAGCCGGGTATGAGCAGTTCTTC. It is translated as CASSLGPVAGYEQFF. The entire variable domain, with the rest obtained from reference TRBV5-1 and TRBJ2-1, is as follows: KAGVTQTPRYLIKTRGQQVTLSCSPISGHRSVSWYQQTPGQGLQFLFEYFSETQRNKGNFPGRFSGRQFSNSRSEMNVSTLELGDSALYLCASSLGPVAGYEQFFGPGTRLTVL.

Points on this clone: The same CDR3 also results from other DNA sequences found in this sample. The chain links TRBV6-1 to TRBJ1-2; perhaps TRBD1 as D (5 bases). This CDR3 spans 13 amino acids. Germline values: CDR1 MNHNS, CDR2 SASEGT. With 2 bases removed from V and 5 bases from J, the gap between germline ends came to 9 bases. The CDR3 sequence is CASSETGGYGYTF. For the CDR3, the DNA is TGTGCCAGCAGTGAAACCGGGGGGTATGGCTACACCTTC.

The genes are TRBV5-4 and TRBJ1-6, with TRBD1 matching 8 bases. V shed 5 bases and J 0 bases; nucleotides not matched to a gene: 4. Germline lookup yields CDR1 SGHNT and CDR2 YYREEE (reference sequence). The CDR3 is 16 amino acids. CDR3 DNA: TGTGCCAGCAGTACCGGGACAGGCTCCTATAATTCACCCCTCCACTTT. It yields the protein CASSTGTGSYNSPLHF. Looking up the rest from reference TRBV5-4 and TRBJ1-6 gives the full variable domain: ETGVTQSPTHLIKTRGQQVTLRCSSQSGHNTVSWYQQALGQGPQFIFQYYREEENGRGNFPPRFSGLQFPNYSSELNVNALELDDSALYLCASSTGTGSYNSPLHFGNGTRLTVT.

The chain uses TRBV28 and TRBJ1-1; 7 bases agree with TRBD1. The V gene's germline CDR1 is MDHEN and CDR2 SYDVKM. The CDR3 contains 15 residues. V gave up 7 bases and J gave up 5 bases; unmatched junction bases: 13. The CDR3 loop is CASTLNGQVLTEAFF. The CDR3 bases are TGTGCCAGCACCCTCAACGGACAGGTTCTGACTGAAGCTTTCTTT.

The rearrangement links TRBV30 to TRBJ2-7; 8 bases line up with TRBD1. The trim removed 5 bases at V and 7 bases at J, leaving 10 bases unmatched. CDR1 is GTSNPN, CDR2 SVGIG, per germline (reference sequence). This CDR3 spans 13 amino acids. The DNA of the CDR3 is TGTGCCTGGGGGAACAGGGGGGCGGGGGAGCAGTACTTC. Amino acid sequence: CAWGNRGAGEQYF.

The chain carries TRBV29-1 and TRBJ1-2, with 7 bases identical to TRBD1. Per the germline V gene, CDR1 is SQVTM and CDR2 is ANQGSEA. CDR3 length: 12 residues. V dropped 6 bases and J dropped 4; count of bases not matched to a gene: 5. The CDR3 sequence: CSVGGAGYGYTF. For the CDR3, the DNA is TGCAGCGTAGGGGGCGCCGGCTATGGCTACACCTTC.

This clone was counted a single time. Other DNA sequences from this sample encode an identical CDR3 as well. The V and J genes are TRBV7-9 and TRBJ2-5; possibly TRBD1 for D (6 bases). CDR3 size: 15 residues. Trimming removed 1 base from V and 5 bases from J, with 14 bases in between. The germline gives CDR1 SEHNR, CDR2 FQNEAQ (reference sequence). Here the CDR3 reads CASSLGTVLRETQYF. As DNA, the CDR3 is TGTGCCAGCAGCTTAGGGACAGTCCTCCGGGAGACCCAGTACTTC.

The CDR3: CAWSDSGAYGGNTIYF. In nucleotides, the CDR3 is TGTGCCTGGAGTGACTCAGGGGCGTATGGTGGAAACACCATATATTTT. V usage is TRBV30 and J usage is TRBJ1-3; D possibly corresponds to TRBD1 (6 bases). V lost 1 base and J 3 bases, leaving 16 bases between the germline ends. Germline V gene data show CDR1 as GTSNPN and CDR2 as SVGIG (reference sequence). The CDR3 is 16 residues long.

The chain links TRBV5-6 to TRBJ1-3, with D unclear. V lost 0 bases and J lost 0, with 7 bases in between. This CDR3 comprises 15 residues. Germline loops: CDR1 SGHDT, CDR2 YYEEEE. The CDR3: CASSLGTSSGNTIYF. The CDR3 bases are TGTGCCAGCAGCTTGGGAACGAGCTCTGGAAACACCATATATTTT.

The chain joins TRBV30 to TRBJ1-5; 7 nucleotides align to TRBD1. Germline V lookup: CDR1 GTSNPN, CDR2 SVGIG (reference sequence). There are 13 residues in the CDR3. The trim removed 4 bases at V and 3 bases at J, leaving 3 bases unmatched. The CDR3 region has the DNA TGTGCCTGGACGGGACAGAACAATCAGCCCCAGCATTTT. Translated: CAWTGQNNQPQHF.

This sequence joins TRBV30 and TRBJ1-5; no clear D. The germline gives CDR1 GTSNPN, CDR2 SVGIG (reference sequence). This CDR3 has 13 amino acids. V lost 0 bases and J lost 1, with 4 bases in between. The DNA of the CDR3 is TGTGCCTGGAGTGTCGAGAGCAATCAGCCCCAGCATTTT. Its translation: CAWSVESNQPQHF.

With respect to this clone: No DNA is shown, since the ends of the CDR3 on it are uncertain; the CDR3 is the one TCRdb lists. The chain uses TRBV21-1 and TRBJ1-3. TRBV21-1 is a pseudogene segment. The CDR3 spans 16 residues, counting both ends. Here the CDR3 reads CASSKVAEGSGNTIYF.

This chain uses TRBV6-1 with TRBJ1-5, with D tentatively TRBD1 (6 bases). The V and J ends lost 7 bases and 0 bases respectively, with 13 bases between them. Germline lookup yields CDR1 MNHNS and CDR2 SASEGT. The CDR3 loop spans 15 amino acids. CDR3 protein: CASNRGDNSNQPQHF. In DNA, the CDR3 is TGTGCCAGCAACCGGGGGGACAATAGCAATCAGCCCCAGCATTTT.